This TCR beta chain was observed in a study of cytomegalovirus exposure and HLA in healthy donors. 13 Jbeta primers and 60 Vbeta primers were used for the PCR. Clones were sequenced by immunoSEQ multiplex PCR, and TCRdb holds only the in-frame ones, with some missing. The sample contains 80,000 or so clones, less than 75% of which appear only once. This clone has a handful of counts. What it recognizes is unknown. Study findings and constraints: The authors confirmed in vitro that a few CMV-associated chains were specific for CMV antigens. The authors listed roughly 150 TCR beta chains as cytomegalovirus-associated. Previously analyzed data showed that most TCR beta V segments were productive at a frequency of about 87% or about 30%. According to a later analysis, donors in an Asian-associated ancestry cluster reportedly had fewer N-insertions than the approximately 620-donor mean.

This TCR came from a man aged 25-40 years in good health and CMV-seropositive. Material: PBMCs.

CDR3 residues: CASSLGQGISTEAFF. The CDR3 DNA is TGTGCCAGCAGCTTGGGACAGGGAATTAGTACTGAAGCTTTCTTT. The rearrangement links TRBV7-9 to TRBJ1-1, with 9 bases fitting TRBD1. Germline V lookup: CDR1 SEHNR, CDR2 FQNEAQ (reference sequence). After removal of 3 bases from V and 5 bases from J, the junction contained 7 bases not matched to a gene. This CDR3 has 15 amino acids.